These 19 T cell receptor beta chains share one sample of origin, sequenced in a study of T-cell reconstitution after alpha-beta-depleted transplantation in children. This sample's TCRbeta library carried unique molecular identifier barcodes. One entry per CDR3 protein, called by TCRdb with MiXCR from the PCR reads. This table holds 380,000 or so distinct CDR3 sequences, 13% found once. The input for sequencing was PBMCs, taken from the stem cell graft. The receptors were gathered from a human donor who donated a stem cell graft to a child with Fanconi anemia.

CDR3 protein: CSARGGGGISYEQYF. In nucleotides, the CDR3 is TGCAGTGCTAGAGGTGGGGGGGGGATCTCCTACGAGCAGTACTTC. The chain carries TRBV20-1 and TRBJ2-7; 7 nucleotides match TRBD2. This CDR3 region has 15 residues. Per the germline V gene, CDR1 is DFQATT and CDR2 is SNEGSKA (reference sequence). The V gene end was trimmed by 1 base and the J gene end by 0 bases; junction bases not matched to a gene: 6.

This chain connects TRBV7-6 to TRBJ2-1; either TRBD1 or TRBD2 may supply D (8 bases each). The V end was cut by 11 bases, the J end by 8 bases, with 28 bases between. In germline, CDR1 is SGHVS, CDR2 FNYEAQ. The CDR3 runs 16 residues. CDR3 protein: CASNGGGQDRWDEQFF. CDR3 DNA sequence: TGTGCCTCAAACGGGGGGGGACAGGATCGTTGGGATGAGCAGTTCTTC.

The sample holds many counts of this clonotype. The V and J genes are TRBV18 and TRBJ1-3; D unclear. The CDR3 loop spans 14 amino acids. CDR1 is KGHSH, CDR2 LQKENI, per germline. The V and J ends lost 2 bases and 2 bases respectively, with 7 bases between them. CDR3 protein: CASSPGVPGNTIYF. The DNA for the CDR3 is TGTGCCAGCTCACCAGGGGTTCCTGGAAACACCATATATTTT.

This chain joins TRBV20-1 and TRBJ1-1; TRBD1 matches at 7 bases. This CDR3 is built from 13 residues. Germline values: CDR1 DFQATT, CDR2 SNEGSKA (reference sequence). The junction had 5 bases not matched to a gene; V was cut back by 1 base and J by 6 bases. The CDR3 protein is CSARGQGWAEAFF. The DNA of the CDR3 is TGCAGTGCTAGAGGACAGGGATGGGCTGAAGCTTTCTTT.

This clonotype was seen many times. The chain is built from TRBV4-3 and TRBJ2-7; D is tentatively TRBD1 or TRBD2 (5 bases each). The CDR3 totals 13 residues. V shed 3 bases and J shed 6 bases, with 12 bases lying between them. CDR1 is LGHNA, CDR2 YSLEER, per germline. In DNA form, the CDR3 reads TGCGCCAGCAGCCAGGCGAGGGGTGCCGAGCAGTACTTC. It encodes CASSQARGAEQYF.

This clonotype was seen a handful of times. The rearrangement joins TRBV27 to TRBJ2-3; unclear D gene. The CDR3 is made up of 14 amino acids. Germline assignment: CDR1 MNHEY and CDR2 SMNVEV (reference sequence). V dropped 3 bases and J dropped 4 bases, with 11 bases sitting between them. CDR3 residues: CASSFKGKADTQYF. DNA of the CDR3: TGTGCCAGCAGTTTTAAGGGCAAGGCAGATACGCAGTATTTT.

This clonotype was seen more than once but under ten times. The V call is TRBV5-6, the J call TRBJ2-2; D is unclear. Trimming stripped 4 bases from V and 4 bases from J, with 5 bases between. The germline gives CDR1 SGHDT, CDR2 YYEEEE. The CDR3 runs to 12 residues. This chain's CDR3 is CASSKFTGELFF. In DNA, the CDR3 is TGTGCCAGCAGCAAGTTCACCGGGGAGCTGTTTTTT.

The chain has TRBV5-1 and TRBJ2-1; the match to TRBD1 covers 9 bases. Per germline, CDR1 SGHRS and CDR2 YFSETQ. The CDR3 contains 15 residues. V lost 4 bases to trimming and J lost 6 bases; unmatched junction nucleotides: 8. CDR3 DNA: TGCGCCAGCAGCCTCGGGACAGGGCATGCCAATGAGCAGTTCTTC. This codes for CASSLGTGHANEQFF.

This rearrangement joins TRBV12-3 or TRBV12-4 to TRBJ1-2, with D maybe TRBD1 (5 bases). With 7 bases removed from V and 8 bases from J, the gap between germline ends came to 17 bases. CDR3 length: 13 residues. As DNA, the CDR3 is TGTGCCAGCACCTTCGGGGGTCACAGGGGCTACACCTTC. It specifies CASTFGGHRGYTF.

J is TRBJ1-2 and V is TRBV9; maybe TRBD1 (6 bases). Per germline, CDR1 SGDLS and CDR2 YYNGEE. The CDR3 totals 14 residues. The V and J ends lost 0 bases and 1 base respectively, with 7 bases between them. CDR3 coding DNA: TGTGCCAGCAGCGTAGTGGACAGTAACTATGGCTACACCTTC. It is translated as CASSVVDSNYGYTF.

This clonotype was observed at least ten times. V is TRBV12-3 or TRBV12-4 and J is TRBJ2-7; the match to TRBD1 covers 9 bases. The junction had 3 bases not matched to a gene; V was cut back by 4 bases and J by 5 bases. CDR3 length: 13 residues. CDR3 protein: CASSSTGGNEQYF. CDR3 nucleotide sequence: TGTGCCAGCAGTTCAACAGGGGGCAACGAGCAGTACTTC.

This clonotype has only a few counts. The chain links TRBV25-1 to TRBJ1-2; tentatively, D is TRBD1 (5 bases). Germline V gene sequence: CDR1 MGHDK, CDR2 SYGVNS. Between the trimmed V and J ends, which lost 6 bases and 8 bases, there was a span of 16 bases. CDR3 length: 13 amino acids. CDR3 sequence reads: CASSQGPGGGYTF. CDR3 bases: TGTGCCAGCAGCCAGGGCCCTGGCGGGGGCTACACCTTC.

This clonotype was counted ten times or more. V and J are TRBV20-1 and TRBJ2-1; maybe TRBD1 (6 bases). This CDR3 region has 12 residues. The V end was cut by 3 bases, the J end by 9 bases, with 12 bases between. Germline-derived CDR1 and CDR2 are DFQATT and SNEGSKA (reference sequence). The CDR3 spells CSASYRVGEQFF. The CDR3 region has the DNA TGCAGTGCTAGCTACAGGGTTGGTGAGCAGTTCTTC.

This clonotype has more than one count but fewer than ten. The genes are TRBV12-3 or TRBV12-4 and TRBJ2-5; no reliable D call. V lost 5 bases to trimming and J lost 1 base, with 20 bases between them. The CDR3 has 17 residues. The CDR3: CASSPDLLDTLQETQYF. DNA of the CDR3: TGTGCCAGCAGTCCCGACTTGCTAGACACCCTCCAAGAGACCCAGTACTTC.

CDR3 sequence: CASSLGGAAGVYEQYF. The CDR3 nucleotides are TGCGCCAGCAGCTTGGGGGGTGCAGCGGGTGTTTACGAGCAGTACTTC. The rearrangement links TRBV5-1 to TRBJ2-7, with D maybe TRBD2 (6 bases). This CDR3 spans 16 amino acids. With 0 bases removed from V and 4 bases from J, the gap between germline ends came to 17 bases. Germline V CDR1 and CDR2: SGHRS, YFSETQ.

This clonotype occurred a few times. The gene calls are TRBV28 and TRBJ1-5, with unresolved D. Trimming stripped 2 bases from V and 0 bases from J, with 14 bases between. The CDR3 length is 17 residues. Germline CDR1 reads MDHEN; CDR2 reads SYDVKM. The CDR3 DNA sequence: TGTGCCAGCAGTTTAGTATTGGGTACTAATAGCAATCAGCCCCAGCATTTT. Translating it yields CASSLVLGTNSNQPQHF. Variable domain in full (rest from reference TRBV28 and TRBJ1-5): DVKVTQSSRYLVKRTGEKVFLECVQDMDHENMFWYRQDPGLGLRLIYFSYDVKMKEKGDIPEGYSVSREKKERFSLILESASTNQTSMYLCASSLVLGTNSNQPQHFGDGTRLSIL.

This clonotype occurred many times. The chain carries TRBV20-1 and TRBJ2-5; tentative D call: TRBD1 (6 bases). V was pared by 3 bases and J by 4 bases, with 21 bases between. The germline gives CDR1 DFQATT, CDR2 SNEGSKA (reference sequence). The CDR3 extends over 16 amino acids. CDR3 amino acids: CSAREFPQGWVETQYF. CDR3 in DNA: TGCAGTGCTAGGGAATTTCCCCAGGGGTGGGTAGAGACCCAGTACTTC.

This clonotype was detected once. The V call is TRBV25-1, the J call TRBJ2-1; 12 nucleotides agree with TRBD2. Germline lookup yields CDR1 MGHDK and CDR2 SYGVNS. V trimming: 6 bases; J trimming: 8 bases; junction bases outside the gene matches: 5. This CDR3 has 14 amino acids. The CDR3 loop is CASRLAGGDDEQFF. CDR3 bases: TGTGCCAGCAGGCTAGCGGGAGGGGACGATGAGCAGTTCTTC.

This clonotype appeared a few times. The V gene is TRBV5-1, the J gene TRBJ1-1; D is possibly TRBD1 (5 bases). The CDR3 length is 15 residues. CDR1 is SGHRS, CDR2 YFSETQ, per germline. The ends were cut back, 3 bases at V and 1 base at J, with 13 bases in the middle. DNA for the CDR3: TGCGCCAGCAGCTCGTCGGGACCGTCGAACACTGAAGCTTTCTTT. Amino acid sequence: CASSSSGPSNTEAFF.